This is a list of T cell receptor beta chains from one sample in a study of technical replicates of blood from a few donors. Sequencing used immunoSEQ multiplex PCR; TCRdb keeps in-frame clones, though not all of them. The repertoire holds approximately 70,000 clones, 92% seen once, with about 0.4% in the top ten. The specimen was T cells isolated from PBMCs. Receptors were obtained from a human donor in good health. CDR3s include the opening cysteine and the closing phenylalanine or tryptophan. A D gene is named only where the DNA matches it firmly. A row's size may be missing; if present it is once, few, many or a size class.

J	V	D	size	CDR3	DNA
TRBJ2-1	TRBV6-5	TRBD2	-	CASSLAGARVNEQFF	TGTGCCAGCAGTTTAGCGGGAGCAAGGGTCAATGAGCAGTTCTTC
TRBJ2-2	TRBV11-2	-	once	CASRDIDTGELFF	TGTGCCAGCAGAGACATTGACACCGGGGAGCTGTTTTTT
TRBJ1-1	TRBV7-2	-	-	CASSRGRTEAFF	TGTGCCAGCAGCCGAGGAAGGACTGAAGCTTTCTTT
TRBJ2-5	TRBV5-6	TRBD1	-	CASNRDRETQYF	TGTGCCAGCAACCGGGACAGAGAGACCCAGTACTTC
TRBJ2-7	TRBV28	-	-	CAGPGYRQYF	TGTGCCGGTCCAGGTTATAGGCAGTACTTC
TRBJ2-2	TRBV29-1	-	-	CSVEVAANTGELFF	TGCAGCGTTGAGGTGGCGGCGAACACCGGGGAGCTGTTTTTT
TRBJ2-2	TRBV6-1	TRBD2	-	CASSAQLLRLAGGRGELFF	TGTGCCAGCAGTGCTCAACTCCTTAGACTAGCGGGAGGAAGGGGGGAGCTGTTTTTT
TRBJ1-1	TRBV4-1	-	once	CASSQDWRDGMKAFF	TGCGCCAGCAGCCAAGATTGGAGGGATGGGATGAAAGCTTTCTTT
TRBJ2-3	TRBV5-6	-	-	CASSSWEGTDTQYF	TGTGCCAGCAGCTCCTGGGAGGGCACAGATACGCAGTATTTT
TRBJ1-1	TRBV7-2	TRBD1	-	CASSLTGGDSEAFF	TGTGCCAGCAGCTTAACAGGGGGCGACTCAGAAGCTTTCTTT
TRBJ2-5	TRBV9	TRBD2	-	CASFWLAGQETQYF	TGTGCCAGCTTCTGGCTAGCGGGACAAGAGACCCAGTACTTC
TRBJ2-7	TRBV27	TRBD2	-	CASRRLAGGYEQYF	TGTGCCAGCAGAAGACTAGCGGGAGGTTACGAGCAGTACTTC
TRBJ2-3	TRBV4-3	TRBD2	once	CASSQPAGGLVDTQYF	TGCGCCAGCAGCCAACCAGCGGGAGGGCTAGTAGATACGCAGTATTTT
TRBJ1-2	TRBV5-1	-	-	CASSLDAGANYGYTF	TGCGCCAGCAGCTTGGACGCAGGGGCTAACTATGGCTACACCTTC
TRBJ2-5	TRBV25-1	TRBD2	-	CASSPLLAGGGETQYF	TGTGCCAGCAGCCCCCTACTAGCGGGAGGAGGGGAGACCCAGTACTTC
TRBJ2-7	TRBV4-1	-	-	CASSHPTGLKQQYF	TGCGCCAGCAGCCATCCCACTGGGCTAAAGCAGCAGTACTTC
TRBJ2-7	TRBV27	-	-	CASSLEGPHEQYF	TGTGCCAGCAGTTTAGAGGGCCCTCACGAGCAGTACTTC
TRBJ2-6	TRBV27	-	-	CASKRESGANVLTF	TGTGCCAGCAAGAGAGAGTCAGGGGCCAACGTCCTGACTTTC
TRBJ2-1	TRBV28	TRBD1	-	CASSFGGQGTHEQFF	TGTGCCAGCAGTTTTGGGGGACAGGGTACGCATGAGCAGTTCTTC
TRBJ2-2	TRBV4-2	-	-	CASSQDRMGGANTGELFF	TGTGCCAGCAGCCAAGATCGTATGGGAGGAGCGAACACCGGGGAGCTGTTTTTT
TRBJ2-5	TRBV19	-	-	CASRHWEQETQYF	TGTGCCAGTAGACATTGGGAGCAAGAGACCCAGTACTTC
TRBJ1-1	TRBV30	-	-	CAWRQYTEAFF	TGTGCCTGGCGCCAGTACACTGAAGCTTTCTTT
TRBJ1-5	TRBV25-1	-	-	CASSEHSSRNQPQHF	TGTGCCAGCAGTGAACACAGCTCCCGCAATCAGCCCCAGCATTTT
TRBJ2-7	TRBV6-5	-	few	CATSLGGNYEQYF	TGTGCCACCTCCCTTGGAGGGAACTACGAGCAGTACTTC
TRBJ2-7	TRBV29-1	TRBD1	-	CSVEERDRGPYEQYF	TGCAGCGTTGAAGAAAGAGACAGGGGTCCCTACGAGCAGTACTTC
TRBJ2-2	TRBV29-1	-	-	CSVEISPGELFF	TGCAGCGTTGAAATATCCCCCGGGGAGCTGTTTTTT
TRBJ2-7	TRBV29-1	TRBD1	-	CSVRTGLEEQYF	TGCAGCGTAAGGACAGGGCTGGAGGAGCAGTACTTC
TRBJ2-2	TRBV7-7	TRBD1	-	CASSLTGTGELFF	TGTGCTAGCAGCCTGACAGGGACCGGGGAGCTGTTTTTT
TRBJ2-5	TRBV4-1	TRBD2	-	CASSPRAGGRETQYF	TGCGCCAGCAGCCCAAGAGCGGGGGGTCGAGAGACCCAGTACTTC
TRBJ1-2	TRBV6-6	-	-	CAISNRDYGYTF	TGTGCCATCTCGAACAGGGACTATGGCTACACCTTC
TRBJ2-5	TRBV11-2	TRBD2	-	CGTSGSWETQYF	TGTGGGACTAGCGGGAGTTGGGAGACCCAGTACTTC
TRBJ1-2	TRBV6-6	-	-	CASSPGTSYGYTF	TGTGCCAGCAGCCCCGGGACATCTTATGGCTACACCTTC
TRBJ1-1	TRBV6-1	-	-	CASSVREAEPGFYTEAFF	TGTGCCAGCAGTGTTCGCGAGGCGGAACCCGGTTTCTATACTGAAGCTTTCTTT
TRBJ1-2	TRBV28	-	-	CASSTRTDYGYTF	TGTGCCAGCTCGACACGGACAGACTATGGCTACACCTTC
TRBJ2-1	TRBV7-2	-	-	CASSLGAGINEQFF	TGTGCCAGCAGCTTAGGGGCAGGGATCAATGAGCAGTTCTTC
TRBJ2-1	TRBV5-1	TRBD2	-	CASSLQAGGDHNEQFF	TGCGCCAGCAGCTTGCAGGCGGGAGGAGATCACAATGAGCAGTTCTTC
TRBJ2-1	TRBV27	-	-	CASSFLVGNEQFF	TGTGCCAGCAGTTTTCTAGTTGGTAATGAGCAGTTCTTC
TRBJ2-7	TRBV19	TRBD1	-	CASSDRSYEQYF	TGTGCCAGTTCGGACAGGTCCTACGAGCAGTACTTC
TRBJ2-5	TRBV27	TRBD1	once	CASSQLSTDRGSETQYF	TGTGCCAGCAGTCAACTATCCACGGACAGGGGATCGGAGACCCAGTACTTC
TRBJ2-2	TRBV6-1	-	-	CASQGSRSTGELFF	TGTGCCAGCCAGGGGTCGCGGAGCACCGGGGAGCTGTTTTTT
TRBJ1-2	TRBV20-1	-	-	CSAPFGGYTF	TGCAGTGCTCCCTTCGGGGGCTACACCTTC
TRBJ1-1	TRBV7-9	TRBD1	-	CASSLDGTGSPTFF	TGTGCCAGCAGCTTGGATGGGACAGGGTCGCCGACTTTCTTT
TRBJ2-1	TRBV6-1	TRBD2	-	CASSEEAGGIDEQFF	TGTGCCAGCAGTGAAGAGGCGGGAGGGATTGATGAGCAGTTCTTC
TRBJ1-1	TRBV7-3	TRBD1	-	CASSPTGGNTEAFF	TGTGCCAGCAGCCCAACAGGGGGGAACACTGAAGCTTTCTTT
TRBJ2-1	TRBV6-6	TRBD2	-	CASSYSTSGGYNEQFF	TGTGCCAGCAGTTATTCTACTAGCGGAGGCTACAATGAGCAGTTCTTC
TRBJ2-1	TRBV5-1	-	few	CASSLARSYNEQFF	TGCGCCAGCAGCTTGGCCCGCTCCTACAATGAGCAGTTCTTC
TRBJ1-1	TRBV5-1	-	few	CASSLGLNGEAFF	TGCGCCAGCAGCTTGGGACTGAATGGTGAAGCTTTCTTT
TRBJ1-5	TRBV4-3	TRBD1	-	CASSQETGASNQPQHF	TGCGCCAGCAGCCAAGAAACAGGGGCAAGCAATCAGCCCCAGCATTTT
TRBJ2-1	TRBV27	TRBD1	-	CASNGDRGYNEQFF	TGTGCCAGCAATGGGGACAGGGGTTACAATGAGCAGTTCTTC
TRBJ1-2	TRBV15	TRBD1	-	CATSRDDRAYGYTF	TGTGCCACCAGCAGAGACGACAGGGCGTATGGCTACACCTTC
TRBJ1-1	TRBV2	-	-	CASSGFRDTEAFF	TGTGCCAGCTCAGGGTTCCGGGACACTGAAGCTTTCTTT
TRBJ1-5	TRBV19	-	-	CASSLQGREWSQHF	TGTGCCAGTAGTCTACAGGGAAGGGAATGGAGCCAGCATTTT
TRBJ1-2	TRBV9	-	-	CASSVGETYGYTF	TGTGCCAGCAGCGTAGGGGAGACCTATGGCTACACCTTC
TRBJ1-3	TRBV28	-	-	CASSPTKQGSGNTIYF	TGTGCCAGCAGTCCAACGAAACAGGGCTCTGGAAACACCATATATTTT
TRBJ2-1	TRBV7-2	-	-	CASSFGPSLRRARDEQFF	TGTGCCAGCAGCTTTGGGCCGTCGTTAAGACGAGCAAGAGATGAGCAGTTCTTC